This TCR beta chain was sequenced during a study of graft-versus-host responses after intestinal transplantation. Turning to the study itself: Multivisceral, liver-intestinal, or isolated intestinal transplants were performed in recipients. Every recipient had anti-thymocyte globulin induction and about three years of tacrolimus plus steroids. Study-level findings and limits: Early HvG declines after transplant were associated with peak circulating GvH clone levels. GvH clones were identified in recipient marrow, with some first appearing in ileum or blood.

Concerning this clone itself: What it binds is not known.

V shed 4 bases and J 8 bases; nucleotides not matched to a gene: 12. This CDR3 comprises 16 residues. CDR1 is SGHNT, CDR2 YYREEE, per germline (reference sequence). This table comes from immunoSEQ multiplex PCR, and its TCRdb copy is limited to in-frame clones, with some not included. The table records 84,000 or so clones, around 86% of them present only once. Sample: unstimulated CD8+ T cells sorted from spleen or lymph node cells, taken before transplant. The source is a human donor who was the organ donor for an intestinal transplant. This chain uses TRBV5-4 with TRBJ2-1, with 10 bases matching TRBD2. CDR3 sequence: CASSRWSGGALDEQFF. CDR3 sequence (DNA): TGTGCCAGCAGCCGCTGGAGCGGGGGGGCCCTCGATGAGCAGTTCTTC. The full variable domain, rest sourced from reference TRBV5-4 and TRBJ2-1, is ETGVTQSPTHLIKTRGQQVTLRCSSQSGHNTVSWYQQALGQGPQFIFQYYREEENGRGNFPPRFSGLQFPNYSSELNVNALELDDSALYLCASSRWSGGALDEQFFGPGTRLTVL.